Below, 31 T cell receptor delta chains from the same sample are listed, as sequenced in a study of gamma delta lymphoproliferative disorders and STAT genes. Sequencing used genomic DNA taken from PBMCs of patients and controls. TCRdb fed the multiplex PCR reads into CATT to redo clone calling. The sample carries over a thousand delta-chain clones, roughly 2.1% recorded once. The specimen was blood. The receptors stem from a human donor in good health.

This clone turned up a few times. A far larger clone is one base from this, pointing to a likely read error. This sequence joins TRDV1 and TRDJ3; 7 bases are a match to TRDD3. The CDR3 has 29 amino acids. Germline loops: CDR1 TSWWSYY, CDR2 QGS. This chain's CDR3 is CAPGELVYFLRPTGATRTRSSWDTRQMFF. In nucleotides, the CDR3 is TGTGCTCCTGGGGAACTAGTTTATTTCCTTAGACCAACTGGGGCTACCCGAACCCGGAGCTCCTGGGACACCCGACAGATGTTTTTC.

This clone showed up many times. The TCRdb protein comes from a much larger clone and disagrees with this DNA's translation at residue 13, likely due to a read error; the protein given here is derived from the DNA. The chain links TRDV2 to TRDJ1; the D is unclear. In germline, CDR1 is GEAIGNYY, CDR2 EKD. With 0 bases removed from V and 3 bases from J, the gap between germline ends came to 22 bases. The CDR3 sequence is 18 residues long. The chain's CDR3 is CACDTVQFSRSYADKLIF. The CDR3 region has the DNA TGTGCCTGTGACACCGTCCAGTTTAGCCGGTCTTACGCCGATAAACTCATCTTT.

This clone was seen only a few times. This DNA's translation and the protein TCRdb lists, from a much larger clone, do not match at residue 14, likely due to a read error; the protein shown is translated from the DNA. The chain uses TRDV1 and TRDJ1; TRDD2 matches at 7 bases. After removal of 2 bases from V and 0 bases from J, the junction contained 30 bases not matched to a gene. The CDR3 has 24 residues. The germline gives CDR1 TSWWSYY, CDR2 QGS. The CDR3 coding sequence is TGTGCTCTTGGGGAATTTCGATTCCTACCATTGAGGGGGGTCAACCCCCATTACACCGATAAACTCATCTTT. This gives the protein CALGEFRFLPLRGVNPHYTDKLIF.

This clone occurred a few times. This is likely an artifact of a read error, given a far larger clone one base away. In the same sample, other DNA sequences code for this CDR3. The CDR3 reads CALGDPLCPCTGGLATGKLIF. As DNA, the CDR3 is TGTGCCCTTGGGGACCCCCTCTGTCCCTGTACTGGGGGATTGGCGACTGGTAAACTCATCTTT. The rearrangement uses TRDV1 and TRDJ1; 10 nucleotides match TRDD3. CDR3 length: 21 residues. CDR1 is TSWWSYY, CDR2 QGS, per germline.

As to this clone: The mismatch at residue 9 between this DNA's translation and the TCRdb protein of a much larger clone likely reflects a read error; the protein shown is translated from the DNA. The chain recombines TRDV2 with TRDJ1; D gene uncertain. Trimming cost V 0 bases and J 0 bases, with 19 bases left between them. This CDR3 has 18 amino acids. In germline, CDR1 is GEAIGNYY, CDR2 EKD. CDR3 loop: CACDTVQFGRSYTDKLIF. The CDR3 coding sequence is TGTGCCTGTGACACCGTCCAGTTTGGCCGGTCTTACACCGATAAACTCATCTTT.

A word on this clone: This DNA's translation differs at residue 11 from TCRdb's protein, which comes from a much larger clone; a read error is likely, and the protein shown is translated from the DNA. The chain joins TRDV1 to TRDJ1; tentatively, D is TRDD3 (5 bases). From germline, CDR1 is TSWWSYY and CDR2 QGS. The CDR3 covers 20 residues. Trimming stripped 1 base from V and 0 bases from J, with 24 bases between. DNA for the CDR3: TGTGCTCTTGGGGAACGGGGGGCCTGGACTAGGGAATATTACACCGATAAACTCATCTTT. Amino acids: CALGERGAWTREYYTDKLIF.

The J segment is TRDJ1; no V gene was assigned; the tabulated D call, TRDD3, remains unverified against the DNA. This CDR3 has 18 amino acids. CDR3 in DNA: TGTGCCTCCCTTTCAGAAGTCCTGGGGGATCCTTACACCGATAAACTCATCTTT. It is translated as CASLSEVLGDPYTDKLIF.

The CDR3 region is CASLCPLGGHYTDKLIF. Written as DNA, the CDR3 is TGCGCTTCATTGTGCCCCCTCGGGGGTCATTACACCGATAAACTCATCTTT. No V segment was called; the J segment is TRDJ1; the table's D call TRDD3 went unverified against the DNA. This CDR3 region has 17 residues.

A few counts support this clone. TCRdb lists the protein of a much larger clone for this DNA, which differs at residue 5, so this is likely a read error; the protein given here is translated from the DNA itself. The rearrangement joins TRDV2 to TRDJ3, with 9 bases that match TRDD3. V dropped 3 bases and J dropped 0; count of bases not matched to a gene: 14. This CDR3 is 21 amino acids long. Germline values: CDR1 GEAIGNYY, CDR2 EKD. For the CDR3, the DNA is TGTGCCTGTGACTACCCCCATACTGGGGGACAGAGCTCCTGGGACACCCGACAGATGTTTTTC. It is translated as CACDYPHTGGQSSWDTRQMFF.

As to this clone: A far larger clone is only one base removed, so a read error is likely. Within the sample, other DNA sequences also encode this same CDR3. The chain is built from TRDV2 and TRDJ2; 11 positions match TRDD3. V shed 0 bases and J 11 bases; nucleotides not matched to a gene: 10. Germline assignment: CDR1 GEAIGNYY and CDR2 EKD. This CDR3 spans 16 amino acids. DNA for the CDR3: TGTGCCTGTGACACCGTGGGGGATACGCCGAATGCGCAACTCTTCTTT. Protein: CACDTVGDTPNAQLFF.

This clone was picked up many times. The likely explanation is a read error, given a far larger clone one base away. This chain connects TRDV2 to TRDJ1; 8 nucleotides agree with TRDD3. V was clipped by 0 bases and J by 3 bases; unmatched bases: 11. Germline V CDR1 and CDR2: GEAIGNYY, EKD. The CDR3 extends over 17 amino acids. The CDR3 loop reads CACDTVGGGSYADKLIF. The CDR3 DNA reads as TGTGCCTGTGACACCGTGGGTGGGGGATCGTACGCCGATAAACTCATCTTT.

Comments on this clone: TCRdb's protein, taken from a much larger clone, differs from this DNA's translation at residue 8, likely owing to a read error; the protein displayed comes from the DNA. The V gene is TRDV2, the J gene TRDJ1, with 7 bases matching TRDD3. The CDR3 has 19 residues. Unmatched junction bases numbered 20, after V lost 0 bases and J lost 5 bases. Germline CDR1 and CDR2: GEAIGNYY and EKD. The CDR3 DNA is TGTGCCTGTGACACCGTTCTGGAGGATACGTTAAGAGGGTCGGATAAACTCATCTTT. It specifies CACDTVLEDTLRGSDKLIF.

This clone occurred a few times. Only one base separates this from a far larger clonotype, so it likely reflects a read error. Other DNA sequences in this sample translate to the same CDR3. The chain recombines TRDV1 with TRDJ1; 10 bases fit TRDD3. This CDR3 has 23 residues. Germline values: CDR1 TSWWSYY, CDR2 QGS. DNA for the CDR3: TGTGCTCTTGGGGAACTATTCGAGATCGCGTACTGGGGGATTAGAGGGTACACCGATAAACTCATCTTC. Protein sequence: CALGELFEIAYWGIRGYTDKLIF.

This clone was seen more than once but under ten times. The translation of this DNA and the TCRdb protein of a much larger clone differ at residue 12, probably owing to a read error; the protein shown here is translated from the DNA. The chain recombines TRDV2 with TRDJ1; 10 nucleotides agree with TRDD3. V was pared by 5 bases and J by 4 bases, with 21 bases of the junction left unmatched. CDR1 is GEAIGNYY, CDR2 EKD, per germline. The CDR3 is 19 amino acids. The CDR3 DNA reads as TGTGCCTGTGTCCCACTTACTGGGGGATCCAGCGAGGGGTACGATAAACTCATCTTT. Translating gives CACVPLTGGSSEGYDKLIF.

Concerning this clone: The translation of this DNA and the TCRdb protein of a much larger clone differ at residue 5, probably owing to a read error; the protein shown here is translated from the DNA. This sequence joins TRDV3 and TRDJ1; D is uncertain. Germline CDR1 is TVYSNPD and CDR2 is GDNSRS (reference sequence). V lost 0 bases, J lost 5 bases, and 19 bases lay in between. This CDR3 comprises 15 residues. The DNA of the CDR3 is TGTGCCTTTAGTAGGCCGGTAGAGTCTCTAGATAAACTCATCTTT. This codes for CAFSRPVESLDKLIF.

This clone was seen a handful of times. TCRdb pairs this DNA with a much larger clone's protein that differs at residue 5, likely a read error; the protein shown was translated from the DNA. This rearrangement joins TRDV2 to TRDJ1; 13 bases fit TRDD3. CDR3 length: 18 residues. Germline V gene data show CDR1 as GEAIGNYY and CDR2 as EKD. Trimming at V came to 3 bases and at J to 1 base, leaving 10 bases not matched to a gene. CDR3 amino acids: CACDAVLGDTRITDKLIF. In DNA form, the CDR3 reads TGTGCCTGTGACGCAGTACTGGGGGATACGCGGATCACCGATAAACTCATCTTT.

This clone has just a few counts. TCRdb records a much larger clone's protein for this DNA, with a difference at residue 7 that likely arises from a read error; the protein given is the translation of the DNA. This chain connects TRDV2 to TRDJ1; D unclear. This CDR3 is 14 amino acids long. The germline V gene encodes CDR1 GEAIGNYY and CDR2 EKD. V lost 3 bases and J 5 bases, leaving 15 bases between the germline ends. The DNA of the CDR3 is TGTGCCTGTGACTCCATACCGGGGTCTGATAAACTCATCTTT. It codes for CACDSIPGSDKLIF.

CDR3 sequence: CAFLALSPGASLYTDKLIF. In DNA form, the CDR3 reads TGTGCCTTCCTAGCCTTGTCCCCTGGGGCCTCACTGTACACCGATAAACTCATCTTT. For the J gene the call is TRDJ1; the V gene lacks a call; whether TRDD3, the table's D call, matches the DNA was not checked. The CDR3 has 19 residues.

With respect to this clone: A clone one base away is much larger, so this may be a read error. The J gene is TRDJ2, the V gene TRDV1; TRDD3 agrees at 9 bases. Germline CDR1 is TSWWSYY and CDR2 is QGS. Germline trimming cut 0 bases from V and 9 bases from J; bases unmatched to any gene: 38. This CDR3 is 26 amino acids long. DNA of the CDR3: TGTGCTCTTGGGGAACTTCAACCTCTGGCCCCCTCTATAGCTGGGGGATTCCTACTTCGGGCAACACAACTCTTCTTT. Translating it yields CALGELQPLAPSIAGGFLLRATQLFF.

With respect to this clone: Since a far larger clone is one base different, this is likely a read error. Other nucleotide sequences in the sample specify the same CDR3. The rearrangement links TRDV2 to TRDJ3; D gene uncertain. The ends were cut back, 0 bases at V and 0 bases at J, with 14 bases in the middle. CDR1 and CDR2 (germline): GEAIGNYY, EKD. There are 19 residues in the CDR3. The CDR3 DNA reads as TGTGCCTGTGACACCGAGTTATTTACTCGCTCCTGGGACACCCGACAGATGTTTTTC. It codes for CACDTELFTRSWDTRQMFF.

There are a few counts of this clone. A far larger clone differs by one base, so this is likely a read error. The sample holds other DNA sequences that translate to the same CDR3. J is TRDJ1 and V is TRDV2; D is undetermined. Germline V gives CDR1 GEAIGNYY, CDR2 EKD. The CDR3 spans 18 residues. The CDR3 reads CACDTVQFSRSYTDKLIF. The DNA of the CDR3 is TGTGCCTGTGACACCGTCCAGTTTAGCCGGTCTTACACCGATAAACTCATTTTT.

This clone showed up just a few times. It differs at one base from a far larger clone, so likely a read error. This same CDR3 is encoded by further DNA sequences in the sample. The CDR3 region is CACDTVQFSRSYTDKLIF. CDR3 sequence (DNA): TGTGCCTGTGACACCGTCCAGTTTAGCCGGTCTTACACCGATAAACTTATCTTT. This rearrangement joins TRDV2 to TRDJ1, with D unclear. Germline V gene data show CDR1 as GEAIGNYY and CDR2 as EKD. CDR3 length: 18 amino acids.

A few counts support this clone. TCRdb's listed protein matches a much larger clone and diverges from this DNA's translation at residue 11, likely through a read error; the protein shown comes from the DNA. The rearrangement links TRDV2 to TRDJ1; 12 positions agree with TRDD3. The CDR3 has 18 residues. Germline V gene sequence: CDR1 GEAIGNYY, CDR2 EKD. With V trimmed by 0 bases and J by 1 base, 8 bases remained unmatched. The CDR3 loop reads CACDTVALGDTFTDKLIF. The CDR3 DNA sequence: TGTGCCTGTGACACCGTGGCACTGGGGGATACTTTCACCGATAAACTCATCTTT.

This clone occurred many times. Only one base separates this from a far larger clonotype, so it likely reflects a read error. This CDR3 is also generated by other DNA sequences in the sample. The chain combines TRDV2 with TRDJ3, with TRDD3 matching over 11 bases. This CDR3 is 20 amino acids long. Germline loops: CDR1 GEAIGNYY, CDR2 EKD. The V segment lost 7 bases and the J segment 0 bases; nucleotides outside the gene matches: 13. Here the CDR3 reads CACDPVGDTESSWDTRQMFF. The CDR3 DNA follows: TGTGCCTGCGACCCTGTGGGGGATACGGAGAGCTCCTGGGACACCCGACAGATGTTTTTC.

With regard to this clone: The protein held in TCRdb is that of a much larger clone and does not match this DNA's translation at residue 7, likely because of a read error; the protein shown is translated from the DNA. The chain joins TRDV2 to TRDJ3, with D possibly matching TRDD3 (6 bases). Trimming took off 1 base at V and 0 bases at J, with 24 bases between the two ends. The germline CDR1 and CDR2 sequences are GEAIGNYY and EKD. This CDR3 has 22 amino acids. The CDR3 DNA reads as TGTGCCTGTGACACTGTAAGGGATATATCGCTATGGAGCTCCTGGGACACCCGACAGATGTTTTTC. It yields the protein CACDTVRDISLWSSWDTRQMFF.

A few counts support this clone. This DNA's translation and the protein TCRdb lists, from a much larger clone, do not match at residue 3, likely due to a read error; the protein shown is translated from the DNA. V is TRDV2 and J is TRDJ1; 9 positions agree with TRDD3. There are 18 residues in the CDR3. Germline assignment: CDR1 GEAIGNYY and CDR2 EKD. Written as DNA, the CDR3 is TGTGCCCGTGACCCCGCAGGTCGTACTGGGGGAGAGACCGATAAACTCATCTTT. Translated: CARDPAGRTGGETDKLIF.

This clone was found a few times. It differs at one base from a far larger clone, so likely a read error. V and J are TRDV1 and TRDJ1; TRDD3 might be the D (10 bases). This CDR3 has 25 amino acids. CDR1 is TSWWSYY, CDR2 QGS, per germline. Trimming stripped 5 bases from V and 3 bases from J, with 46 bases between. This CDR3 reads CALGPWDLSFLRVTGGLKYADKLIF. CDR3 DNA: TGTGCTCTTGGGCCTTGGGACCTATCCTTCCTACGGGTTACTGGGGGATTGAAGTACGCCGATAAACTCATCTTT.

About this clone: This DNA's translation and the protein TCRdb lists, from a much larger clone, do not match at residue 7, likely due to a read error; the protein shown is translated from the DNA. The chain has TRDV2 and TRDJ3; 7 nucleotides match TRDD3. The CDR3 contains 20 residues. Germline V lookup: CDR1 GEAIGNYY, CDR2 EKD. The V and J ends lost 3 bases and 0 bases, in that order; junction bases with no gene match: 13. This chain's CDR3 is CACDPVEDTESSWDTRQMFF. DNA of the CDR3: TGTGCCTGTGACCCTGTGGAGGATACGGAGAGCTCCTGGGACACCCGACAGATGTTTTTC.

This clone was observed a few times. A far bigger clonotype differs at one base, so this is likely a read error. The sample carries other DNA sequences with the same CDR3. The chain recombines TRDV2 with TRDJ3; 10 bases line up with TRDD3. V dropped 3 bases and J dropped 0; count of bases not matched to a gene: 10. CDR3 size: 20 residues. Germline CDR1 GEAIGNYY, CDR2 EKD. The CDR3 protein is CACDPVGDTESSWDTRQMFF. CDR3 DNA: TGTGCCTGTGACCCTGTGGGGGATACAGAGAGCTCCTGGGACACCCGACAGATGTTTTTC.

A remark on this clone: It is likely a read error: a sequence one base away is far more abundant. The same CDR3 also results from other DNA sequences found in this sample. The V gene is TRDV2, the J gene TRDJ3, with 7 bases fitting TRDD3. CDR1 GEAIGNYY and CDR2 EKD come from the germline V gene. This CDR3 is 22 amino acids long. V lost 1 base, J lost 0 bases, and 17 bases stayed unmatched. In nucleotides, the CDR3 is TGTGCCTGTGACACTGTAGGGGATATATCGTTATGGAGCTCCTGGGACACCCGACAGATGTTTTTC. Encoded protein: CACDTVGDISLWSSWDTRQMFF.

Only a few counts were recorded for this clone. A read error is likely here: a far larger clone is one base away. The same CDR3 is also encoded by other DNA sequences in this sample. The rearrangement links TRDV2 to TRDJ3; D may be TRDD3 (5 bases). The germline CDR1 and CDR2 sequences are GEAIGNYY and EKD. Trimming removed 1 base at V and 0 bases at J, with 12 bases between. There are 18 residues in the CDR3. Here the CDR3 reads CACDTVLDSSWDTRQMFF. DNA of the CDR3: TGTGCCTGTGACACGGTACTGGACAGCTCCTGGGACACCCGACAGATGTTTTTC.